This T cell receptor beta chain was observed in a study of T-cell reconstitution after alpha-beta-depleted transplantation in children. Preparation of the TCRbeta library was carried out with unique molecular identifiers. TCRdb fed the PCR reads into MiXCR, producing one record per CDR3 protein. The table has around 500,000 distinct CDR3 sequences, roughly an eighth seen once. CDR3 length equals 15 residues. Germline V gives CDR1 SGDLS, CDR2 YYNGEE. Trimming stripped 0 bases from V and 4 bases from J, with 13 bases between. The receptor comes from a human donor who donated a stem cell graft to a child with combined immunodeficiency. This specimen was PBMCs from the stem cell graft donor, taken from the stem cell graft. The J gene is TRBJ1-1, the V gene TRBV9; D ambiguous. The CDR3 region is CASSVGMGSGTEAFF. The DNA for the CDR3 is TGTGCCAGCAGCGTAGGGATGGGATCGGGCACTGAAGCTTTCTTT.